The TCR beta chain described here comes from a study of cytomegalovirus exposure and HLA in healthy donors (dated by TCRdb to the late 2010s). Notes on the research overall: According to an earlier analysis of several hundred of the donors, roughly 180 million T cells yielded 117 million unique TCR beta sequences and less than 300 Gb of sequence data. An early release that covered about 600 HLA-typed donors contained approximately 290 gigabases of sequencing data and tens of millions of unique TCR sequences. Among the 398 genotyped donors, approximately 77% belonged to the genetic ancestry cluster associated with self-reported Caucasian donors. The study aimed to test whether signatures of past pathogen exposure could be identified by cataloging public T cell receptors. The study profiled the T cell repertoires of hundreds of subjects by immunosequencing and related them to cytomegalovirus serostatus. Besides the first cohort of 666 subjects, a separate validation cohort made up of over 100 different subjects was used. The study combined high-throughput TCR immunosequencing, statistical association of individual TCRs with disease status, and machine learning to predict cytomegalovirus infection status. In a later analysis, previously published TCR beta repertoires from 550 to 700 donors were re-analyzed and high-resolution HLA genotyping was added so that TCR occurrence patterns could be studied. Rather than drawing on any new phenotypic data, the later analysis identified candidate immune exposures from TCR beta sequences and the way those sequences occurred across donors. To decide whether each TCR beta V gene segment behaved as functional or pseudogenic, an earlier analysis of some 570 of the donors relied on high-throughput TCR beta sequencing. Donor age, sex, ethnicity and CMV serostatus were compiled together with the repertoire data. In a later genetic analysis, genome-wide SNP genotypes for about 55% of the roughly 700 donors were used, and that subset was treated as a discovery cohort. Every repertoire in the discovery cohort had been generated on one and the same sequencing platform. Both class I and class II loci were covered by HLA typing, at four-digit resolution. Typing coverage varied by locus: about 620-630 donors for A, B, C, DRB1 and DQB1; around 560 for DQA1; over 600 for DPA1; fewer than 480 for DPB1. Because of strong linkage in the cohort, roughly five DR-DQ haplotypes were treated as single units for association and clustering. Across approximately 400 genotyped donors of the cohort, an average of about 250,000 unique TCR beta nucleotide sequences per donor were sequenced, and roughly a sixth of those sequences were non-productive. Findings and caveats that apply to the study as a whole: In a later analysis, several top co-occurrence clusters were reported to appear linked to parvovirus B19, influenza, CMV and Epstein-Barr virus. Because HLA typing was unavailable for some donors at each locus, only the typed subset was used in association tests. The classifier was reported to diagnose cytomegalovirus status with high specificity and sensitivity in both the original and validation cohorts. In a later analysis, the rate of TCR association differed among HLA loci, with DRB1 alleles having the most associated TCRs and HLA-C alleles having the fewest. A later analysis found that most CMV-associated TCR beta chains appeared HLA-restricted, with HLA associations seemingly driven largely by CMV exposure. While some public TCRs were present in many individuals, most TCR sequences turned up only very rarely across donors. A group of highly shared sequence variants was considered likely to be a technical artifact of the sequencing pipeline. Linkage disequilibrium might explain the correlated functional status among segregating V segments, but an unknown experimental factor could not be excluded. A later genetic analysis associated a missense DCLRE1C variant with V-gene and J-gene trimming of TCR beta chains, and an independent cohort replicated the association. In a later analysis, HLA-associated TCR beta chains showed more clonal expansion and lower generation probabilities than non-associated chains that were equally common. When HLA alleles, especially DR and DQ, strongly co-occurred, attributing TCR associations to individual alleles was difficult. A later analysis associated about 17,000 TCR beta sequences with specific HLA alleles at a false discovery rate of 0.05. Only TCR beta chains were sequenced in this cohort, and the absence of alpha or paired-chain data limited detectable features. The study gave a list of about 170 TCR beta chains associated with cytomegalovirus. Because counts were too low, approximately 18 rarely observed V segments, including chromosome 9 orphons, were excluded from the earlier analysis of several hundred of the donors. The 87-base-pair reads could not distinguish some IMGT-functional V segments, including TRBV6-2 and TRBV6-3, so those segments were excluded. Broadly in line with IMGT annotations, most TCR beta V segments showed up in productive rearrangements about 90% or about 30% of the time in an earlier analysis of a few hundred of the donors. Immune exposure information for the cohort was limited to CMV serostatus. The authors suggested that the approach could potentially be extended to other disease states and immunological phenotypes. Sequencing depth was assumed to be roughly uniform across donors in the presence/absence analyses, though that assumption may not hold. In a later genetic analysis, fewer N-insertions in productive TCRs were reported among donors in an Asian-associated ancestry cluster than the roughly 700-donor mean. A further reported finding was that TCR beta sequences accurately predicted the HLA-A and HLA-B alleles for most subjects in the first cohort. Three of the identified cytomegalovirus-associated TCR beta chains were confirmed in vitro to be specific for cytomegalovirus antigens.

In total, approximately 610 healthy bone marrow donors made up the cohort. All cohort members were sampled while nominally healthy, although unrecorded immune exposures were likely present. The donor was CMV seronegative and belonged to the group of 320 or so seronegative cohort members. A peripheral blood sample was provided by each donor, and peripheral blood mononuclear cells were used for TCR beta sequencing. Genomic DNA was extracted from the blood cell samples with the Qiagen DNeasy Blood Extraction Kit. Receptor libraries were prepared by the immunoSEQ multiplex PCR assay. For the multiplex PCR, a mixture combining 60 forward primers for TCR Vbeta segments and 13 reverse primers for TCR Jbeta segments was used. A multiplex PCR assay on genomic DNA amplified the CDR3 region of rearranged TCR beta genes. Amplified TCR beta libraries were sequenced as 87-base-pair reads on the Illumina HiSeq System. As for the original processing: A later analysis counted about 76 million unique TCR beta chains across the 670 or so repertoires, and around 12 million of these chains were shared by at least two donors. A nearest-neighbor algorithm error-corrected the raw reads and collapsed the reads into unique sequences, merging closely related sequences to remove PCR and sequencing errors. CDR3 sequences were aligned to IMGT reference sequences to assign V, D and J gene segments. Each retained sequence needed at least a six-nucleotide match to both a V gene segment and a J gene segment. A rearrangement counted as productive if the CDR3 had no stop codons and remained in frame with V and J, and every other rearrangement counted as non-productive. Following IMGT convention, CDR3 was defined as the stretch from the second conserved V-encoded cysteine to the conserved J-encoded phenylalanine. The earlier analysis of roughly 590 of the donors excluded sequences that lacked an unambiguous match to a single V gene segment. In an earlier analysis of 587 of the donors, V segments were called functional above 56.7% productive rearrangements and were called segregating when the between-donor standard deviation exceeded 5%. A statistical classification framework was built to diagnose cytomegalovirus status from the catalog of TCR beta chain sequences. In a later analysis, TCR nucleotide sequences were compared against IMGT/GENE-DB human TR gene sequences so that V and J genes could be assigned. The TCRdist pipeline was used in a later analysis to assign CDR3 sequences and most-parsimonious VDJ recombination scenarios. A later analysis defined each TCR beta chain by its CDR3 amino acid sequence plus V-gene family, and excluded reads lacking a unique V-gene family. To address suspected cross-contamination and a sequencing artifact, a later analysis removed over 500 highly shared, low-generation-probability nucleotide sequences. In a later analysis, a clonal expansion index for each public chain was calculated from normalized within-repertoire ranks of inferred template counts. Generation probabilities in a later analysis came from a VDJ recombination model fitted to out-of-frame rearrangements, and those results were checked against IGoR. In a later analysis, hypergeometric tests were used to score TCR-TCR, TCR-HLA and TCR-CMV co-occurrence, with a repertoire-size bias correction applied to TCR pairs. In a later analysis, false discovery rates were estimated by permuting HLA or CMV assignments 20 times. In a later analysis, co-occurring TCRs were grouped using DBSCAN, with TCRdist sequence similarity added in when clustering inside HLA-allele-positive subsets. Repertoires with fewer than 30,000 or more than 120,000 public chains, plus five repertoires with anomalous nucleotide sharing, were excluded from co-occurrence clustering. TCRdb provides this immuneACCESS table in a form limited to in-frame rearrangements. Some clones are lacking; in checked studies, under half of them reflect an unresolved V gene, and why the rest are absent is not known. V, J and clone size reflect that table, while D and trimming were determined from the DNA. The sample table contains 90,000 or so clones; only one count was recorded for about 75% of them. Jointly, the top ten make up around 6% of the sample.

On this clone: The antigen it recognizes is unknown. Base qualities were left out, and no much larger clone turns up one base away.

Sequences SGHTA (CDR1) and FQGNSA (CDR2) are obtained from the germline V gene. Trimming costs V 1 base and J 1 base, and their ends lie 16 bases apart. The CDR3 has 18 amino acids, counting the end cysteine and phenylalanine. Solely the CDR3 DNA is kept, with 54 bases framed from the first base. The sequencing input was PBMCs. This sequence uses TRBV7-2 and TRBJ2-2, and the D gene may be TRBD2, 6 bases matching. This sequence was found in a female donor in good health and CMV-seronegative. The DNA sequence is TGTGCCAGCAGCTTAGACGGGCGCGCGGGGAGGAACACCGGGGAGCTGTTTTTT. The resulting protein is CASSLDGRAGRNTGELFF.